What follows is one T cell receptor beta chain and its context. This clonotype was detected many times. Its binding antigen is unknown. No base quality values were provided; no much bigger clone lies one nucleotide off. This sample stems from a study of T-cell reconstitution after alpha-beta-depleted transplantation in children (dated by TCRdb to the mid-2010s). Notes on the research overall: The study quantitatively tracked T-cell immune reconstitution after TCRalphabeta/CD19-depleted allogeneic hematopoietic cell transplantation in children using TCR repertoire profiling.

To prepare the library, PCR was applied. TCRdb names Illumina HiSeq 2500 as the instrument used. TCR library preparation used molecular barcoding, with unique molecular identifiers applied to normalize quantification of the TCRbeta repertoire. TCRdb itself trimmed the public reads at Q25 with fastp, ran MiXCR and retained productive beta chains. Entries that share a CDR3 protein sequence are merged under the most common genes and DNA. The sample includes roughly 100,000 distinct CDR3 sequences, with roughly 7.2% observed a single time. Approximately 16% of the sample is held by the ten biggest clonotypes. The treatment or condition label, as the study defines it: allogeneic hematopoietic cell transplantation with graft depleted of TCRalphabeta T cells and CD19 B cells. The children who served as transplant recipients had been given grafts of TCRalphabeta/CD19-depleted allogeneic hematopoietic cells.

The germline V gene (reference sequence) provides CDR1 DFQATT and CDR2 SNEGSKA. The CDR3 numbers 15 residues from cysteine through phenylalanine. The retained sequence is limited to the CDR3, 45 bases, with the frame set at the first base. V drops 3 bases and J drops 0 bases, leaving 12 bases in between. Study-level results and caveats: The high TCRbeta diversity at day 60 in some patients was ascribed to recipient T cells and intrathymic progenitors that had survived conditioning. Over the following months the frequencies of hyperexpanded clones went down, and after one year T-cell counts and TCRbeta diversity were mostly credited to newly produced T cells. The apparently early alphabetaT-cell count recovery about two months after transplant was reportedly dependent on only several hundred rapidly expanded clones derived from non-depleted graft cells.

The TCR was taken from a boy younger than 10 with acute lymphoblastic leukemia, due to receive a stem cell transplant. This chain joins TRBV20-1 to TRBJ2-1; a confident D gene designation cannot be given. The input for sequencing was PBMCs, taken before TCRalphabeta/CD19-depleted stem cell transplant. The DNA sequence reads TGCAGTGCTAGTGGTGGGCAGAGCTCCTACAATGAGCAGTTCTTC. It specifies CSASGGQSSYNEQFF.